Below, 16 T cell receptor beta chains from the same sample are listed, as sequenced in a study of identical twins. TCRdb re-called the 5' RACE reads through MiXCR, storing one row per CDR3 protein. The sample lists a few hundred thousand distinct CDR3 sequences, about 10% occurring once. Sequencing used memory T cells sorted from blood. The receptor source for this set is a man aged 50 or older in good health.

Remarks on this clonotype: A clone one base away is much larger, so this may be a read error. The chain links TRBV5-1 to TRBJ2-2; possibly TRBD2 for D (5 bases). This CDR3 has 14 amino acids. Germline-derived CDR1 and CDR2 are SGHRS and YFSETQ. The CDR3 coding sequence is TGCGCCAGCAGCGAGAACTCGAACACCGGGAAGCTGTTTTTT. Encoded protein: CASSENSNTGKLFF.

This clonotype was detected many times. This sequence joins TRBV20-1 and TRBJ2-1; TRBD2 matches at 12 bases. The CDR3 totals 13 residues. Trimming took 8 bases from V and 7 from J; bases not matched to a gene: 6. Germline V gene sequence: CDR1 DFQATT, CDR2 SNEGSKA (reference sequence). The CDR3 here is CSILAGGRNEQFF. CDR3 in DNA: TGCAGTATTCTAGCGGGAGGGCGTAATGAGCAGTTCTTC.

This clonotype was detected many times. The CDR3 protein is CASTLQGGPHEQYF. CDR3 sequence (DNA): TGTGCCAGCACCTTACAGGGGGGGCCCCACGAGCAGTACTTC. The gene calls are TRBV12-3 or TRBV12-4 and TRBJ2-7; D is perhaps TRBD1 (8 bases). Trimming stripped 7 bases from V and 5 bases from J, with 18 bases between. The CDR3 spans 14 residues.

In this sample, this clonotype turned up many times. The V and J genes are TRBV30 and TRBJ2-2; D is ambiguous. This CDR3 contains 12 residues. V was pared by 5 bases and J by 8 bases, with 12 bases between. Germline CDR1 is GTSNPN and CDR2 is SVGIG (reference sequence). The CDR3 region is CAWGRKTGELFF. As DNA, the CDR3 is TGTGCCTGGGGTCGGAAAACTGGGGAGCTGTTTTTT. Filled out from reference TRBV30 and TRBJ2-2, the complete variable domain reads SQTIHQWPATLVQPVGSPLSLECTVEGTSNPNLYWYRQAAGRGLQLLFYSVGIGQISSEVPQNLSASRPQDRQFILSSKKLLLSDSGFYLCAWGRKTGELFFGEGSRLTVL.

This chain uses TRBV7-2 with TRBJ2-7; weak D call: TRBD2 (5 bases). Germline V gene sequence: CDR1 SGHTA, CDR2 FQGNSA. Trimming stripped 4 bases from V and 6 bases from J, with 13 bases between. CDR3 length: 13 residues. CDR3 sequence reads: CASSSRGLSEQYF. CDR3 nucleotides: TGTGCCAGCAGCTCACGAGGGCTATCCGAGCAGTACTTC. The whole variable domain, filled in from reference TRBV7-2 and TRBJ2-7, reads GAGVSQSPSNKVTEKGKDVELRCDPISGHTALYWYRQSLGQGLEFLIYFQGNSAPDKSGLPSDRFSAERTGGSVSTLTIQRTQQEDSAVYLCASSSRGLSEQYFGPGTRLTVT.

This clonotype was counted at least ten times. The chain employs TRBV13 and TRBJ2-4; 10 positions agree with TRBD1. With V trimmed by 5 bases and J by 7 bases, 8 bases remained unmatched. CDR3 length: 15 residues. Germline V gene data show CDR1 as PRHDT and CDR2 as FYEKMQ (reference sequence). In nucleotides, the CDR3 is TGTGCCAGCAGCAAACTCGGGACAGGGGTGAACATTCAGTACTTC. Translation: CASSKLGTGVNIQYF.

This clonotype was picked up a small number of times. V usage is TRBV2 and J usage is TRBJ1-2, with D hard to call. The CDR3 length is 15 residues. With 7 bases removed from V and 2 bases from J, the gap between germline ends came to 17 bases. Germline V lookup: CDR1 SNHLY, CDR2 FYNNEI. CDR3 in DNA: TGTGCCAGCACCGTGTGGAGGACGAGCAACTATGGCTACACCTTC. Translating it yields CASTVWRTSNYGYTF.

This clonotype was detected only a few times. The genes are TRBV7-9 and TRBJ2-7, with TRBD2 matching 7 bases. The CDR3 spans 16 residues. The germline V gene has CDR1 SEHNR and CDR2 FQNEAQ (reference sequence). V was clipped by 5 bases and J by 0 bases; unmatched bases: 10. CDR3 amino acids: CASSHLAGVSSYEQYF. Here the CDR3 DNA reads TGTGCCAGCAGCCATTTAGCGGGTGTTAGCTCCTACGAGCAGTACTTC.

The chain carries TRBV11-2 and TRBJ2-7; D may correspond to TRBD1 or TRBD2 (6 bases each). CDR3 length equals 16 residues. CDR1 and CDR2 (germline): SGHAT, FQNNGV. Trimming took off 3 bases at V and 0 bases at J, with 15 bases between the two ends. The CDR3 here is CASSFASQGGSYEQYF. The CDR3 region has the DNA TGTGCCAGCAGCTTTGCCTCACAGGGAGGCTCCTACGAGCAGTACTTC.

A few counts support this clonotype. The V gene is TRBV19, the J gene TRBJ2-1, with TRBD2 as a possible D gene (6 bases). From germline, CDR1 is LNHDA and CDR2 SQIVND (reference sequence). The CDR3 has 12 amino acids. Trimming cost V 7 bases and J 12 bases, with 16 bases left between them. CDR3 amino acids: CASTNPGGLQFF. The CDR3 DNA reads as TGTGCCAGTACAAACCCAGGAGGGCTGCAGTTCTTC.

The rearrangement links TRBV6-4 to TRBJ2-3; D gene unclear. V gave up 5 bases and J gave up 0 bases, with 9 bases separating them. CDR1 is MRHNA, CDR2 SNTAGT, per germline. The CDR3 has 14 amino acids. In DNA form, the CDR3 reads TGTGCCAGCAGTTCCCTCTCTAGCACAGATACGCAGTATTTT. Its protein product is CASSSLSSTDTQYF.

Many counts were recorded for this clonotype. V and J are TRBV12-3 or TRBV12-4 and TRBJ2-3, with 9 positions matching TRBD2. V lost 5 bases and J lost 6; bases outside the gene matches: 12. CDR3 length equals 16 residues. The CDR3 region has the DNA TGTGCCAGCAGTGGGGGGGGTAGCGGGAGTTGGGATACGCAGTATTTT. This gives the protein CASSGGGSGSWDTQYF.

In this sample, this clonotype turned up many times. The V gene is TRBV5-1, the J gene TRBJ1-5, with D uncertain. Germline V gene data show CDR1 as SGHRS and CDR2 as YFSETQ. The CDR3 is made up of 15 amino acids. V shed 0 bases and J shed 4 bases, with 11 bases lying between them. As DNA, the CDR3 is TGCGCCAGCAGCTTGGGACATGGGGATAATCAGCCCCAGCATTTT. Translated, it gives CASSLGHGDNQPQHF. Together with reference TRBV5-1 and TRBJ1-5, the CDR3 gives the full variable domain: KAGVTQTPRYLIKTRGQQVTLSCSPISGHRSVSWYQQTPGQGLQFLFEYFSETQRNKGNFPGRFSGRQFSNSRSEMNVSTLELGDSALYLCASSLGHGDNQPQHFGDGTRLSIL.

J is TRBJ1-6 and V is TRBV28, with 7 bases matching TRBD1. The CDR3 consists of 15 residues. Germline V gives CDR1 MDHEN, CDR2 SYDVKM. Trimming at V came to 6 bases and at J to 7 bases, leaving 9 bases not matched to a gene. The chain's CDR3 is CASRPPGQNNSPLHF. For the CDR3, the DNA is TGTGCCAGCAGACCCCCGGGACAGAACAATTCACCCCTCCACTTT.

This rearrangement joins TRBV6-1 to TRBJ2-2, with unresolved D. V gave up 1 base and J gave up 5 bases, with 8 bases separating them. The germline V gene has CDR1 MNHNS and CDR2 SASEGT. CDR3 size: 14 residues. The CDR3 DNA sequence: TGTGCCAGCAGTGAAGGATGGGGAACCGGGGAGCTGTTTTTT. The encoded protein is CASSEGWGTGELFF.

This clonotype has just a few counts. The J gene is TRBJ2-4, the V gene TRBV18; 9 positions agree with TRBD2. V lost 3 bases, J lost 5 bases, and 2 bases stayed unmatched. Germline V gene sequence: CDR1 KGHSH, CDR2 LQKENI. This CDR3 is built from 14 residues. CDR3 sequence: CASSPVAGENIQYF. Here the CDR3 DNA reads TGTGCCAGCTCACCCGTAGCGGGGGAAAACATTCAGTACTTC.